This T cell receptor (beta chain) was found in a study of T cell repertoires in cytomegalovirus infection. Study-wide points: HLA-C-restricted, CMV-specific TCR beta clonotypes were dominant ex vivo. Accumulated public TCR beta family frequency recognized individuals carrying CMV together with the relevant HLA.

This clonotype was found a few times. Its antigen is unidentified. This CDR3 comprises 15 residues. V was clipped by 1 base and J by 1 base, with 10 bases between them. Germline CDR1 is SEHNR and CDR2 is FQNEAQ (reference sequence). In TCRdb, the reads were re-called with MiXCR into one record per CDR3 protein. The sample shows about 680,000 distinct CDR3 sequences, 24% of them seen only once. The chain couples TRBV7-9 to TRBJ2-5; D ambiguous. The material sequenced was CD8+ T cells from PBMCs. The sequence derives from a human donor in good health (CMV status not recorded). Some clones in this sample may be carry-over from other donors' samples. The CDR3 loop reads CASSLGPQIQETQYF. CDR3 DNA: TGTGCCAGCAGCTTAGGCCCCCAGATCCAAGAGACCCAGTACTTC.